This is a list of T cell receptor beta chains from one sample in a study of shared clonotypes between healthy human individuals. Assay used: immunoSEQ multiplex PCR; TCRdb lists only in-frame clones, some missing. The sample yields about 120,000 clones, 68% seen once. Specimen: memory CD8+ T cells sorted from blood. The receptor set was obtained from a woman aged 30 to 39 in good health. CDR3s include the opening cysteine and the closing phenylalanine or tryptophan. The order of the fields is J gene, V gene, CDR3 protein.

>TRBJ2-2|TRBV29-1
CSVGREHTGELFF
>TRBJ1-2|TRBV28
CASSYPWKRDGYTF
>TRBJ1-1|TRBV10-3
CAIKAGTGDWGTEAFF
>TRBJ2-1|TRBV11-2
CASRGGVSSYNEQFF
>TRBJ2-3|TRBV2
CASSRHSRVTDTQYF
>TRBJ1-4|TRBV9
CASSPTLGGRATNEKLFF
>TRBJ2-2|TRBV4-2
CASSQEGSSGRAGELFF
>TRBJ2-5|TRBV11-3
CASSPGQVIYQETQYF
>TRBJ1-2|TRBV9
CASSAGTNF
>TRBJ2-3|TRBV2
CASSVGPGTDTQYF
>TRBJ1-3|TRBV28
CASSLGTASSGNTIYF
>TRBJ2-1|TRBV6-5
CASSYSKQLEQFF
>TRBJ1-4|TRBV28
CASRFSGTANEKLFF
>TRBJ1-5|TRBV6-1
CASSLSQGPNQPQHF
>TRBJ2-6|TRBV27
CASSPLGQAVSGANVLTF
>TRBJ2-1|TRBV9
CASSVGNGFGYRPYNEQFF
>TRBJ2-1|TRBV2
CASRRKWQAAGKNNEQFF
>TRBJ2-1|TRBV15
CATRDSGTARNEQFF
>TRBJ2-5|TRBV7-8
CASTKEETQYF
>TRBJ2-7|TRBV29-1
CSVELEAGSEQYF
>TRBJ2-5|TRBV12-5
CASGLARLAGGPGGETQYF
>TRBJ2-7|TRBV7-6
CASSSNRGREYEQYF
>TRBJ2-1|TRBV27
CASSSQGSSYNEQFF
>TRBJ1-2|TRBV7-9
CASSYGGTGFYGYTF
>TRBJ2-1|TRBV5-1
CASRVPTYNEQFF
>TRBJ2-3|TRBV5-6
CASSLGRDTQYF
>TRBJ1-1|TRBV6-1
CASSEGGRWNTEAFF
>TRBJ2-7|TRBV11-2
CASSLPTAYYEQYF
>TRBJ2-3|TRBV5-4
CASSSLDTQYF
>TRBJ2-5|TRBV4-1
CASSRDRGWEQYF
>TRBJ2-3|TRBV9
CASSVSGKEDTQYF
>TRBJ2-7|TRBV30
CAWGKDTYEQYF
>TRBJ2-1|TRBV27
CASSMTSGAYNEQFF
>TRBJ2-1|TRBV11-3
CASSNDQRGYNEQFF
>TRBJ2-1|TRBV5-1
CASSLNGYNEQFF
>TRBJ2-3|TRBV10-3
CAIKDWGDTQYF
>TRBJ2-3|TRBV25-1
CASSDPGGMADTQYF
>TRBJ2-7|TRBV9
CASSVDPGQGLYEQYF
>TRBJ2-3|TRBV5-6
CASSSGQVPSGTQYF
>TRBJ2-7|TRBV18
CASSLHKSYEQYF
>TRBJ1-5|TRBV19
CASSWPNQPQHF
>TRBJ2-5|TRBV5-5
CASSFFGQGQETQYF
>TRBJ2-3|TRBV5-6
CASSFGTAVSTDTQYF
>TRBJ2-7|TRBV7-8
CASSLDGTYEQYF
>TRBJ1-1|TRBV7-9
CASSLRINTEAFF
>TRBJ2-2|TRBV6-6
CASWGGVAQGTGELFF
>TRBJ1-1|TRBV6-6
CASVNSRAPSDEAFF
>TRBJ2-7|TRBV2
CASSERVLGTIYYEQYF